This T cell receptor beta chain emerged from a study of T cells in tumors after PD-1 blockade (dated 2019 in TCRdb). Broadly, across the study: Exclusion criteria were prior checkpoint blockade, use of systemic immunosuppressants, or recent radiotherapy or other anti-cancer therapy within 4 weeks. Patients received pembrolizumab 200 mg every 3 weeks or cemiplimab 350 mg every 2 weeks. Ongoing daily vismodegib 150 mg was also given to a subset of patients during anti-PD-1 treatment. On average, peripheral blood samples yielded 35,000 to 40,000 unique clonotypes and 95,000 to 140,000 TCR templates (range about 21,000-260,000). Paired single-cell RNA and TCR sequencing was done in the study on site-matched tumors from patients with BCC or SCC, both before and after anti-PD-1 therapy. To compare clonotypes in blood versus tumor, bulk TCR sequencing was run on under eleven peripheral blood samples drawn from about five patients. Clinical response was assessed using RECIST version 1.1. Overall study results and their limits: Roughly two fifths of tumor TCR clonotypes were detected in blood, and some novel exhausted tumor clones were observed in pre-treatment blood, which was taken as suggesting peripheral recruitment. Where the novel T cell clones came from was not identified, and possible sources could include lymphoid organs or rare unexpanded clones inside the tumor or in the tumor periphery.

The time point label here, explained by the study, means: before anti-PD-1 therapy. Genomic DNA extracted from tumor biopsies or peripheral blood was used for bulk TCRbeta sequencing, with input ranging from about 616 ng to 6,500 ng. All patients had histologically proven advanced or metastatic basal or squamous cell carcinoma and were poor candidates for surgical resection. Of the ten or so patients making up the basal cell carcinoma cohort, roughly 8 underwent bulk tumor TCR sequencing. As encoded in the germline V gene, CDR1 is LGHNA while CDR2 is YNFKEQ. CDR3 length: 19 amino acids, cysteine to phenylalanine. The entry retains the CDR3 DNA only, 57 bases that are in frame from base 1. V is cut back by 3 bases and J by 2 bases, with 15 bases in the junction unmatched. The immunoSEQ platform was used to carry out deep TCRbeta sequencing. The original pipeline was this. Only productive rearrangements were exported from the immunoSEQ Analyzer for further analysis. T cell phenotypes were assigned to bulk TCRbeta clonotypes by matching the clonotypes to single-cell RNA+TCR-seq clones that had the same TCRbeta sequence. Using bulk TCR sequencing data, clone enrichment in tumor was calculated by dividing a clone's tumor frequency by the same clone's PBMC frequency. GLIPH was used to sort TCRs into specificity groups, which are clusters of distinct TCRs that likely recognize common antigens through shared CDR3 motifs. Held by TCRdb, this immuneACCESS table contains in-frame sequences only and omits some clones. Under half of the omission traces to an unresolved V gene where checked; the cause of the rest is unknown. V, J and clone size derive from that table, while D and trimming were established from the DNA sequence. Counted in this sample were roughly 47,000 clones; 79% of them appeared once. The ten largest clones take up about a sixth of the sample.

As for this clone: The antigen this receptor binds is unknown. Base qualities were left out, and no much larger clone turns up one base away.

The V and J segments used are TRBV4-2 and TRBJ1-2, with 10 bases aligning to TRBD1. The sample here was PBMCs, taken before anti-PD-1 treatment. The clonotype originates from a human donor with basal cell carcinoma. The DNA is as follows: TGTGCCAGCAGCCAGGGTAAGGGGGACAGGGGATTTGAGAACTATGGCTACACCTTC. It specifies CASSQGKGDRGFENYGYTF.